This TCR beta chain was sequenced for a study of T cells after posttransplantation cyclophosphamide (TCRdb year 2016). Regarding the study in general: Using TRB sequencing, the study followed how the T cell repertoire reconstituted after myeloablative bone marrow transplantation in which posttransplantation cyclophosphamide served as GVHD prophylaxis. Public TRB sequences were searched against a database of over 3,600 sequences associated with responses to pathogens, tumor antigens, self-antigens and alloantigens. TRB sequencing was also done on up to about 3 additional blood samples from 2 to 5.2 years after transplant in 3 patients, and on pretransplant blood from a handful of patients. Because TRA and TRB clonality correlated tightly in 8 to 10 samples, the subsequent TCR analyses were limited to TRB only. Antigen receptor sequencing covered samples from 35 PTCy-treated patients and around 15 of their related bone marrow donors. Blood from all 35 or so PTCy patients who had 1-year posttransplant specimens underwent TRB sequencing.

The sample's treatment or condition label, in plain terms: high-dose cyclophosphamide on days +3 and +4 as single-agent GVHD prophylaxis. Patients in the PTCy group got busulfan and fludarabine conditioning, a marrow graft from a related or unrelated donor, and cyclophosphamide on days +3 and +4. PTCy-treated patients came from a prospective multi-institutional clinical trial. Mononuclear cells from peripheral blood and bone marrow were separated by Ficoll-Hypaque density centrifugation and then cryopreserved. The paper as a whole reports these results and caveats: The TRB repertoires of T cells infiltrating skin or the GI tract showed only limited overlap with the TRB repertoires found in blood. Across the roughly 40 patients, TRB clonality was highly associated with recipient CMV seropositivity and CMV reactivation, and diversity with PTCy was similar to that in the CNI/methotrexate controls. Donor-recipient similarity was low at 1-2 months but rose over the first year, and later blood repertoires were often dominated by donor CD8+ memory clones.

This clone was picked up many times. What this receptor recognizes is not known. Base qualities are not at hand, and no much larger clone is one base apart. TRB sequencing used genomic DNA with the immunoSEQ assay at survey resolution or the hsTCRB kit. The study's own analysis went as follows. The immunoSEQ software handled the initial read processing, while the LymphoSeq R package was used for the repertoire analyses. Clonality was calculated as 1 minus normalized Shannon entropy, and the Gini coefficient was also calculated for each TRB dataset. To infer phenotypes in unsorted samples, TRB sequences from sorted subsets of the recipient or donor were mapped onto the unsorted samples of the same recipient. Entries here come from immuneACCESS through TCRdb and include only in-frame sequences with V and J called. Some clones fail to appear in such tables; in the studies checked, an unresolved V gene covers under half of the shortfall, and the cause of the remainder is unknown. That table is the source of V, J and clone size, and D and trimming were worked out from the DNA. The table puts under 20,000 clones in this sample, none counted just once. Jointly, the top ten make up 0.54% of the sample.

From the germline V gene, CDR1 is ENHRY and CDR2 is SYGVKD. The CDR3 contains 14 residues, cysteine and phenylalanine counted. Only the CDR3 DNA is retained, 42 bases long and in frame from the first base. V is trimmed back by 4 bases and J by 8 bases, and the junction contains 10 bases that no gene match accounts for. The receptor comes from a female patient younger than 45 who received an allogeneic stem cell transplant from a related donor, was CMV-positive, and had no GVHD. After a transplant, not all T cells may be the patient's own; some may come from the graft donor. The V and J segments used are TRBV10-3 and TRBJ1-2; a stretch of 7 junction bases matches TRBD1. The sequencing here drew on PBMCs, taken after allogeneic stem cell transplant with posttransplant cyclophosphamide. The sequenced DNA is TGTGCCATCAGTGGCCTAGGCAGGGGGGACGGCTACACCTTC. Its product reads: CAISGLGRGDGYTF.